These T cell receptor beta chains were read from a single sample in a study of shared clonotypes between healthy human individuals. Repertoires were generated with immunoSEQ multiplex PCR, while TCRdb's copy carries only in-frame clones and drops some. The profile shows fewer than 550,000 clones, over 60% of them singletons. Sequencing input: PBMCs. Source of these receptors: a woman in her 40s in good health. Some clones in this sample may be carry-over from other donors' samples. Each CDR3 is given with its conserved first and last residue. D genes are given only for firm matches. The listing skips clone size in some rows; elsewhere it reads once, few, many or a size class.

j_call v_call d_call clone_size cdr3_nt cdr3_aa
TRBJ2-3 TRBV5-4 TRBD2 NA TGTGCCAGCAGCCCAAGGGCTGCGGGAGCGGCGACAGATACGCAGTATTTT CASSPRAAGAATDTQYF
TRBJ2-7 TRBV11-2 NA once TGTGCCAGCAGCTTCTCGCCGGGGGACCACGAGCAGTACTTC CASSFSPGDHEQYF
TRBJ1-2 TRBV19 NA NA TGTGCCAGTAGTATCCCGGGTACCGGTGGCTACACCTTC CASSIPGTGGYTF
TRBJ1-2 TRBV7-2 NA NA TGTGCCAGCAGCTTAAACTCTAACTATGGCTACACCTTC CASSLNSNYGYTF
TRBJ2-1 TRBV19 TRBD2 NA TGTGCCAGTAGTATGTATAGCGGGACGGGGAATGAGCAGTTCTTC CASSMYSGTGNEQFF
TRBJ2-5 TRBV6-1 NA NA TGTGCCAGCAGTGAGTTGGGGCAAGGGGCCCAGTACTTC CASSELGQGAQYF
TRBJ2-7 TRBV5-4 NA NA TGTGCCAGCAGCTTGTGGTCAGTCGGGGAGCAGTACTTC CASSLWSVGEQYF
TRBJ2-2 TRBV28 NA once TGTGCCAGCACCCGTGAGGGCGCGCCGGACACCGGGGAGCTGTTTTTT CASTREGAPDTGELFF
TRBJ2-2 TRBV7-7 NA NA TGTGCTAGCAGCTTAGCGTCCGACGGGGAGCTGTTTTTT CASSLASDGELFF
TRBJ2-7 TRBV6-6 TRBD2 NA TGTGCCAGCAGTCCTAGCGGCTCCTACGAGCAGTACTTC CASSPSGSYEQYF
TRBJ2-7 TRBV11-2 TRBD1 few TGTGCCAGCAGCTGGGGGACAGGGAGCTACGAGCAGTACTTC CASSWGTGSYEQYF
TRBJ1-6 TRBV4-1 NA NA TGCGCCAGCAGCCAAGGATCGGCCCTAACCCTTTCACCCCTCCACTTT CASSQGSALTLSPLHF
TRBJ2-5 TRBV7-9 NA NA TGTGCCAGCAGCTTTGTGACTAGTCTCGGGACCCAGTACTTC CASSFVTSLGTQYF
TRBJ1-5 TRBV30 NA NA TGTGCCTACCATGGAGGGGGCAATCAGCCCCAGCATTTT CAYHGGGNQPQHF
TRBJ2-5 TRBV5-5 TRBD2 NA TGTGCCAGCAGCTTGTTGGGACTAGCAGTGGAGACCCAGTACTTC CASSLLGLAVETQYF
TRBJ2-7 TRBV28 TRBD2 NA TGTGCCAGCAGTTCGTTCAGCCGGGGGGTCTACGAGCAGTACTTC CASSSFSRGVYEQYF
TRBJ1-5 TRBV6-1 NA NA TGTGCCAGCAGTGAAGTTCACGGGGCATACAATCAGCCCCAGCATTTT CASSEVHGAYNQPQHF
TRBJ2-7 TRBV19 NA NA TGTGCCAGTAGTTGGGACATGTCCTACGAGCAGTACTTC CASSWDMSYEQYF
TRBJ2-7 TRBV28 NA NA TGTGCCAGCAGTGCGCCACAGGGTGGCGAGCAGTACTTC CASSAPQGGEQYF
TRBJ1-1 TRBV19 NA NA TGTGCCAGTAGTATAGTGGCCGCGTCCGGAAACACTGAAGCTTTCTTT CASSIVAASGNTEAFF
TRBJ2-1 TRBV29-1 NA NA TGCAGCGTAGGGCGGGACGCGCGGGATGAGCAGTTCTTC CSVGRDARDEQFF
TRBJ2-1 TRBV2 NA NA TGTGCCAGCAGTGAATTGAGACAGGAGAATGAGCAGTTCTTC CASSELRQENEQFF
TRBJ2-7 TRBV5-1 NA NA TGCGCCAGCAGCTTTAACAGCCCCGCCGACGAGCAGTACTTC CASSFNSPADEQYF
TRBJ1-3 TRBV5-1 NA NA TGCGCCAGCAGCCCAGAGGGGAACACCATATATTTT CASSPEGNTIYF
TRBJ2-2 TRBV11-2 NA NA TGTGCCAGCAGCTTACTGCGAGGCCCTACCAACACCGGGGAGCTGTTTTTT CASSLLRGPTNTGELFF
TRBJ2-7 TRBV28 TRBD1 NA TGTGCCAGCAGTATCATTACAGGGGGCGCGGTGCAGTACTTC CASSIITGGAVQYF
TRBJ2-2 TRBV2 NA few TGTGCCAGCAGTGGGCTGACGAACACCGGGGAGCTGTTTTTT CASSGLTNTGELFF
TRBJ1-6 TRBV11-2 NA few TGTGCCAGCAGCCGGAGTAATTCACCCCTCCACTTT CASSRSNSPLHF
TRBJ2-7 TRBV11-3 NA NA TGTGCCAGCAGCATCGGGCTAAACGAGCAGTACTTC CASSIGLNEQYF
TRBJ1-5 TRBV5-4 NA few TGTGCCAGCTCGCGGGCTTACAATCAGCCCCAGCATTTT CASSRAYNQPQHF
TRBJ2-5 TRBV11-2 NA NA TGTGCCAGCAGCTTAGTAGGTCAGGGTGGTGAGACCCAGTACTTC CASSLVGQGGETQYF
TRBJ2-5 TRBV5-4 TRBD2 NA TGTGCCAGCAGCTCGGGACTAGCCGCGTACTTC CASSSGLAAYF